This TCR beta chain was identified during a study of early T cells in non-severe SARS-CoV-2 infection. General study points: Reliance on VDJdb matching favored anti-spike CD8 responses; private and CD4 specificities were missed.

This clonotype was observed a few times. Its antigen is undetermined. The CDR3 is 15 amino acids. The germline gives CDR1 SGHRS, CDR2 YFSETQ. The ends lost 4 bases at V and 7 bases at J; junction bases unmatched: 13. TCRdb used MiXCR to reprocess the 5' RACE reads, holding one entry per CDR3 protein. The sample consists of 90,000 to 100,000 distinct CDR3 sequences, approximately 13% of them appearing once. J is TRBJ2-7 and V is TRBV5-1; TRBD1 matches 8 bases. The sequenced material came from whole blood. The sequence was collected from an adult who was a healthcare worker with PCR-confirmed SARS-CoV-2 infection or an uninfected control (not recorded which). The CDR3 DNA reads as TGCGCCAGCAGCCCCGACAGGGGCCTCGTCGAGGAGCAGTACTTC. Translated: CASSPDRGLVEEQYF.